Presented here are 20 T cell receptor beta chains from one specimen sequenced in a study of vaccination effects on CD4 cells after COVID-19. Using immunoSEQ multiplex PCR, the repertoire was profiled, and TCRdb retains in-frame clones only, with some absent. The profile covers about 70,000 clones, with roughly 73% appearing a single time and 5% to 6% taken by the ten largest. Their antigens are not known. Antigen-specific CD4+ T cells were first expanded with viral peptide pools by the ViraFEST assay and only then sequenced. With more than 9 days of culture completed, CD4+ T cells were isolated. SARS-CoV-2 infection was confirmed by PCR in the person between March and December 2020. The sample here was CD4+ T cells from PBMCs cultured with HIV peptides, taken before COVID-19 vaccination. Subset indicated: HIV-1 Nef peptide pool negative control/reference culture. These receptors were obtained from a human donor who had a prior SARS-CoV-2 infection.

The chain joins TRBV5-4 to TRBJ1-6; a possible D gene is TRBD1 (6 bases). CDR1 SGHNT and CDR2 YYREEE come from the germline V gene (reference sequence). This CDR3 has 14 amino acids. With 5 bases removed from V and 11 bases from J, the gap between germline ends came to 17 bases. This chain's CDR3 is CASSDGTRKPPLHF. The CDR3 DNA follows: TGTGCCAGCAGTGACGGGACAAGGAAACCACCCCTCCACTTT.

This clone was counted between two and nine times. As DNA, the CDR3 is TGTGCCAGCAGCTGGGGACAGGGACATGGATCCGTGTTCACAGATACGCAGTATTTT. It codes for CASSWGQGHGSVFTDTQYF. This sequence joins TRBV6-6 and TRBJ2-3, with 9 bases fitting TRBD1. V was pared by 6 bases and J by 2 bases, with 18 bases of the junction left unmatched. The CDR3 totals 19 residues. Germline values: CDR1 MNHNY, CDR2 SVGAGI (reference sequence).

This clone has a handful of counts. V gene TRBV12-5 combines with J gene TRBJ2-2, with 7 nucleotides matching TRBD1. V shed 2 bases and J 5 bases; nucleotides not matched to a gene: 20. The CDR3 has 20 amino acids. The germline V gene has CDR1 LGHNT and CDR2 FRNRAP. DNA of the CDR3: TGTGCTAGTGGTTTGATCAATCCGGGACAGCCGTTACGATTAACCGGGGAGCTGTTTTTT. Amino acid sequence: CASGLINPGQPLRLTGELFF.

This clone came up a few times. The chain links TRBV7-9 to TRBJ1-6; tentatively, D is TRBD1 (6 bases). The CDR3 loop spans 14 amino acids. V gave up 4 bases and J gave up 4 bases, with 8 bases separating them. Germline lookup yields CDR1 SEHNR and CDR2 FQNEAQ (reference sequence). The CDR3, as DNA: TGTGCCAGCAGCTCAGGACAGTATAATTCACCCCTCCACTTT. Translation gives CASSSGQYNSPLHF.

A note on this clone: The sample carries other DNA sequences with the same CDR3. V usage is TRBV29-1 and J usage is TRBJ1-1, with D possibly matching TRBD1 (5 bases). Germline lookup yields CDR1 SQVTM and CDR2 ANQGSEA. V was shortened by 4 bases and J by 0 bases, with 9 bases between the two germline ends. The CDR3 spans 13 residues. CDR3 in amino acids: CSVVRQLNTEAFF. In DNA form, the CDR3 reads TGCAGCGTTGTAAGACAGCTGAACACTGAAGCTTTCTTT.

This clone was counted between two and nine times. The chain recombines TRBV11-3 with TRBJ2-2; the match to TRBD2 covers 11 bases. The germline V gene encodes CDR1 SGHNT and CDR2 YENEEA. The CDR3 runs 16 residues. The junction had 6 bases not matched to a gene; V was cut back by 4 bases and J by 5 bases. The CDR3 is CASSSHSGGGTGELFF. CDR3 DNA: TGTGCCAGCAGCTCGCATAGCGGGGGGGGAACCGGGGAGCTGTTTTTT.

The chain joins TRBV11-2 to TRBJ1-2; TRBD1 is a possible D gene (6 bases). V lost 1 base and J 6 bases, leaving 15 bases between the germline ends. CDR3 length equals 15 residues. Germline CDR1 and CDR2: SGHAT and FQNNGV. CDR3 in DNA: TGTGCCAGCAGCTTAGGGGGACAAAAACGGAATGGCTACACCTTC. Amino acids: CASSLGGQKRNGYTF.

The genes are TRBV6-2 or TRBV6-3 and TRBJ1-1, with D maybe TRBD1 (6 bases). V lost 0 bases to trimming and J lost 0 bases, with 8 bases between them. Per germline, CDR1 MNHEY and CDR2 SVGEGT. The CDR3 loop spans 15 amino acids. CDR3 sequence: CASSYSGQLNTEAFF. DNA of the CDR3: TGTGCCAGCAGTTACTCAGGACAGTTGAACACTGAAGCTTTCTTT.

The chain carries TRBV6-5 and TRBJ2-5; either TRBD1 or TRBD2 may fit D (5 bases each). The germline CDR1 and CDR2 sequences are MNHEY and SVGAGI. Trimming took off 5 bases at V and 1 base at J, with 14 bases between the two ends. CDR3 length equals 15 residues. The CDR3: CASSPTGTAQETQYF. The DNA of the CDR3 is TGTGCCAGCAGTCCCACGGGGACGGCCCAAGAGACCCAGTACTTC.

In DNA form, the CDR3 reads TGTGCCAGCAGCCAAGTTCGGGATACGCAGTATTTT. This gives the protein CASSQVRDTQYF. The genes are TRBV4-2 and TRBJ2-3; no clear D gene. The CDR3 has 12 amino acids. CDR1 LGHNA and CDR2 YNFKEQ come from the germline V gene. V lost 1 base, J lost 6 bases, and 5 bases lay in between.

This clone has only one observation. This chain connects TRBV4-3 to TRBJ2-3; 7 bases fit TRBD1. CDR1 is LGHNA and CDR2 is YSLEER in the germline V gene. This CDR3 region has 16 residues. The V gene end was trimmed by 0 bases and the J gene end by 6 bases; junction bases not matched to a gene: 9. Written as DNA, the CDR3 is TGCGCCAGCAGCCAAGACGCCGAGACAGGGAAGGATACGCAGTATTTT. It codes for CASSQDAETGKDTQYF.

The V and J genes are TRBV11-2 and TRBJ2-7; no definite D call. The V gene lost 3 bases and the J gene lost 6 bases, with 12 bases spanning the gap. The germline CDR1 and CDR2 sequences are SGHAT and FQNNGV. This CDR3 region has 13 residues. CDR3 loop: CASSFFLVSEQYF. CDR3 DNA: TGTGCCAGCAGCTTTTTCTTAGTCTCCGAGCAGTACTTC.

The chain joins TRBV5-8 to TRBJ1-5, with D hard to call. The germline V and J ends were trimmed by 0 bases and 5 bases, with 9 bases remaining between them. This CDR3 comprises 14 residues. Germline values: CDR1 SGHTS, CDR2 YDEGEE. CDR3 loop: CASSLDSGHQPQHF. DNA of the CDR3: TGTGCCAGCAGCTTGGACAGCGGGCATCAGCCCCAGCATTTT.

The J gene is TRBJ2-1, the V gene TRBV7-9; the D gene is possibly TRBD1 (6 bases). Looked up from germline, CDR1 is SEHNR and CDR2 is FQNEAQ (reference sequence). The CDR3 consists of 16 residues. V was shortened by 5 bases and J by 0 bases, with 14 bases between the two germline ends. The CDR3 DNA is TGTGCCAGCAGCCGAATAGGGGGTAGCTCCTACAATGAGCAGTTCTTC. This codes for CASSRIGGSSYNEQFF.

This clone was counted only a few times. The chain carries TRBV3-1 (or the pseudogene TRBV3-2) and TRBJ2-1; maybe TRBD2 (5 bases). V lost 1 base and J 6 bases, leaving 7 bases between the germline ends. Germline CDR1 and CDR2: LGHDT and YNNKEL (reference sequence). CDR3 length: 13 residues. CDR3 residues: CASSQVAGNEQFF. The CDR3 nucleotides are TGTGCCAGCAGCCAAGTTGCGGGCAATGAGCAGTTCTTC.

This chain links TRBV24-1 with TRBJ1-5; D is ambiguous. This CDR3 is 16 amino acids long. The germline V gene has CDR1 KGHDR and CDR2 SFDVKD. V gave up 0 bases and J gave up 5 bases, with 13 bases separating them. The CDR3, as DNA: TGTGCCACCAGTGATTTGCACCTAGAGGGCGATCAGCCCCAGCATTTT. This sequence encodes CATSDLHLEGDQPQHF.

This chain uses TRBV7-2 with TRBJ2-7; 12 bases agree with TRBD1. This CDR3 contains 16 residues. Germline values: CDR1 SGHTA, CDR2 FQGNSA. V gave up 4 bases and J gave up 5 bases; unmatched junction bases: 9. The CDR3 DNA reads TGTGCCAGCAGCTCGTTCCCGGGACAGGGGGCGGACGAGCAGTACTTC. Its protein product is CASSSFPGQGADEQYF.

This clone was picked up a small number of times. The chain uses TRBV15 and TRBJ2-7; the match to TRBD1 covers 8 bases. The germline V gene has CDR1 LNHNV and CDR2 YYDKDF (reference sequence). V was pared by 1 base and J by 1 base, with 3 bases of the junction left unmatched. The CDR3 extends over 15 amino acids. The CDR3 bases are TGTGCCACCAGCAGAGTGGGGGACAGGTCCTACGAGCAGTACTTC. Its translation is CATSRVGDRSYEQYF.

This chain uses TRBV2 with TRBJ2-7; the match to TRBD2 covers 10 bases. The ends lost 8 bases at V and 4 bases at J; junction bases unmatched: 8. Per germline, CDR1 SNHLY and CDR2 FYNNEI. CDR3 size: 14 residues. The CDR3 sequence: CASGKTSGPYEQYF. CDR3 nucleotides: TGTGCCAGCGGGAAGACTAGCGGGCCGTACGAGCAGTACTTC. The entire variable domain, with the rest obtained from reference TRBV2 and TRBJ2-7, is as follows: EPEVTQTPSHQVTQMGQEVILRCVPISNHLYFYWYRQILGQKVEFLVSFYNNEISEKSEIFDDQFSVERPDGSNFTLKIRSTKLEDSAMYFCASGKTSGPYEQYFGPGTRLTVT.

This chain links TRBV7-2 with TRBJ2-3; TRBD1 might be the D (5 bases). Germline V gene sequence: CDR1 SGHTA, CDR2 FQGNSA. The CDR3 runs to 16 residues. Trimming took off 9 bases at V and 3 bases at J, with 22 bases between the two ends. The CDR3 here is CASKQSRDLDTDTQYF. CDR3 DNA: TGTGCCAGTAAACAGAGCAGGGATTTGGATACAGATACGCAGTATTTT. Supplemented by reference TRBV7-2 and TRBJ2-3, the full variable domain reads GAGVSQSPSNKVTEKGKDVELRCDPISGHTALYWYRQSLGQGLEFLIYFQGNSAPDKSGLPSDRFSAERTGGSVSTLTIQRTQQEDSAVYLCASKQSRDLDTDTQYFGPGTRLTVL.